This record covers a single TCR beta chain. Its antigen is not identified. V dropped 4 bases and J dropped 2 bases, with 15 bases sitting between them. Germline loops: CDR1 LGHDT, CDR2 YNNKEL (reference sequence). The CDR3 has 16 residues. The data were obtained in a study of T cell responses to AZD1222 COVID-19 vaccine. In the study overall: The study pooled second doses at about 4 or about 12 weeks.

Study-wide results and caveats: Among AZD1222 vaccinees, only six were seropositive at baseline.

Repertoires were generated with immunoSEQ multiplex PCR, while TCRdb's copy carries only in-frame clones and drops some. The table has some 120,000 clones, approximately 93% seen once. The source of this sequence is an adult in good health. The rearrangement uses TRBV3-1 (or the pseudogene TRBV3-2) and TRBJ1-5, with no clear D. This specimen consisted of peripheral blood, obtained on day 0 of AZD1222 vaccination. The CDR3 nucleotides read TGTGCCAGCAGCCCCCATTCCCGGGAGGGCAATCAGCCCCAGCATTTT. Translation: CASSPHSREGNQPQHF.